The entry below describes one T cell receptor beta chain. Its matching antigen is unknown. This CDR3 has 17 residues. Germline values: CDR1 LNHDA, CDR2 SQIVND (reference sequence). Trimming took off 8 bases at V and 5 bases at J, with 24 bases between the two ends. The sample comes from a study of cytomegalovirus exposure and HLA in healthy donors. In the study overall: An earlier analysis found 100 million or so unique TCR beta sequences from approximately 170 million T cells.

General study results and limits: CMV antigen specificity was confirmed in vitro for a few CMV-associated chains. HLA restriction was apparent for most CMV-associated TCR beta chains in a later analysis. Being indistinguishable, some V segments were excluded, TRBV6-2 and TRBV6-3 among them.

13 Jbeta primers and 60 Vbeta primers were used for the PCR. TCRdb's copy holds only in-frame clones and misses some; the assay was immunoSEQ multiplex PCR. The repertoire holds approximately 110,000 clones, with approximately 70% as singletons. The receptor was derived from a man aged 25 to 40 in good health and CMV-seropositive. Sequences were obtained from PBMCs. The chain uses TRBV19 and TRBJ2-2; perhaps TRBD1 as D (8 bases). CDR3 loop: CASGGGDRGRRTGELFF. The CDR3, as DNA: TGTGCCAGTGGGGGGGGTGACAGGGGAAGGAGGACCGGGGAGCTGTTTTTT.